The following is a TCR beta chain sequence with its context. The target antigen is unknown. These data are taken from a study of CD8 T cells in Susac syndrome. Study-wide results and limits: As the study acknowledged, the number of individuals who were part of its TCR sequencing and HLA analysis was relatively small.

Random-hexamer reverse transcription was applied to about 0.5 to 1 ug RNA. TCRdb reprocessed the immunoSEQ multiplex PCR reads with MiXCR, giving one entry per CDR3 protein. Altogether roughly 200,000 distinct CDR3 sequences are present, roughly 96% being singletons, with the ten largest covering about 0.15%. The CDR3 sequence is 16 residues long. Germline V lookup: CDR1 SGHAT, CDR2 FQDESV (reference sequence). V shed 4 bases and J 0 bases; nucleotides not matched to a gene: 7. The chain has TRBV11-1 and TRBJ2-7; 9 nucleotides agree with TRBD1. Sequenced material: CD8+ T cells from PBMCs. The receptor comes from a human donor with multiple sclerosis. Here the CDR3 reads CASSSVGTGLSYEQYF. CDR3 bases: TGTGCCAGCAGCTCGGTGGGGACAGGGCTCTCCTACGAGCAGTACTTC.